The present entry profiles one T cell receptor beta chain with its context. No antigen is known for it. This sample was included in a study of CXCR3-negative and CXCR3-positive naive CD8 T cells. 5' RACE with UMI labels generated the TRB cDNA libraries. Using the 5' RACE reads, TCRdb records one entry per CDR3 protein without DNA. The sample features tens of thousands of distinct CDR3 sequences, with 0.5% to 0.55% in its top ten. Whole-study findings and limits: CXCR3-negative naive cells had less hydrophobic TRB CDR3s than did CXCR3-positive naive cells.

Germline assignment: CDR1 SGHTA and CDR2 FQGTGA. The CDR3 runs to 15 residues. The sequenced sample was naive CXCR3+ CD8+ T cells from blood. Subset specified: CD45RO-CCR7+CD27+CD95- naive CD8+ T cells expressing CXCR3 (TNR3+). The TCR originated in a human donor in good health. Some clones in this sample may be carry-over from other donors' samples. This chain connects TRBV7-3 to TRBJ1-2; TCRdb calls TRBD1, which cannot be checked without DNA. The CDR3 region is CASSPYGGQPGGYTF.